Below are 15 T cell receptor beta chains sequenced from a single sample in a study of early T cells in non-severe SARS-CoV-2 infection. One entry per CDR3 protein, called by TCRdb with MiXCR from the 5' RACE reads. The sample contains 85,000 to 100,000 distinct CDR3 sequences, 11% of which appear only once. Sequenced material: whole blood, taken at baseline. The receptor set was obtained from an adult who was a healthcare worker with PCR-confirmed SARS-CoV-2 infection or an uninfected control (not recorded which).

This clonotype was counted only a few times. The V gene is TRBV19, the J gene TRBJ1-6, with 10 bases aligning to TRBD1. Trimming at V came to 5 bases and at J to 10 bases, leaving 14 bases not matched to a gene. Germline V lookup: CDR1 LNHDA, CDR2 SQIVND (reference sequence). This CDR3 contains 17 residues. As DNA, the CDR3 is TGTGCCAGTAGTTCCGACCGGGGGACAGGGGATGGCTCACCCCTCCACTTT. It is translated as CASSSDRGTGDGSPLHF.

The chain joins TRBV2 to TRBJ2-1; 9 bases agree with TRBD2. Germline CDR1 and CDR2: SNHLY and FYNNEI. This CDR3 contains 14 residues. V gave up 8 bases and J gave up 9 bases; unmatched junction bases: 11. The CDR3 loop is CASQLGLARSEQFF. CDR3 DNA: TGTGCCAGCCAACTTGGACTAGCGAGGAGTGAGCAGTTCTTC.

This clonotype has a count of ten or more. This chain joins TRBV7-3 and TRBJ2-2, with 7 bases that match TRBD2. The trim removed 3 bases at V and 4 bases at J, leaving 5 bases unmatched. CDR1 is SGHTA, CDR2 FQGTGA, per germline. The CDR3 loop spans 15 amino acids. The CDR3 DNA reads as TGTGCCAGCAGCTTTGGACTAGTTGGCACCGGGGAGCTGTTTTTT. Encoded protein: CASSFGLVGTGELFF.

This clonotype has a handful of counts. The chain has TRBV3-1 and TRBJ2-1, with 9 bases aligning to TRBD2. Unmatched junction bases numbered 9, after V lost 4 bases and J lost 5 bases. Germline lookup yields CDR1 LGHDT and CDR2 YNNKEL (reference sequence). CDR3 length: 16 amino acids. The CDR3 is CASSPFTASGDNEQFF. Here the CDR3 DNA reads TGTGCCAGCAGCCCCTTTACCGCTAGCGGGGACAATGAGCAGTTCTTC.

This clonotype has just a few counts. The chain recombines TRBV7-3 with TRBJ2-1; D may be TRBD2 (5 bases). Germline CDR1 reads SGHTA; CDR2 reads FQGTGA. This CDR3 is built from 15 residues. V was shortened by 5 bases and J by 0 bases, with 11 bases between the two germline ends. The CDR3 reads CASSLAGVSYNEQFF. CDR3 nucleotides: TGTGCCAGCAGCCTCGCCGGGGTCTCCTACAATGAGCAGTTCTTC.

This clonotype was seen a few times. V usage is TRBV18 and J usage is TRBJ1-2, with a weak D call TRBD1 (6 bases). The CDR3 is made up of 16 amino acids. Germline V gene sequence: CDR1 KGHSH, CDR2 LQKENI. Trimming took 6 bases from V and 0 from J, leaving 17 bases between them. CDR3 sequence (DNA): TGTGCCAGCTCGCCGGGGGCAGCAGGAGCTAACTATGGCTACACCTTC. This encodes CASSPGAAGANYGYTF.

This clonotype occurred many times. J is TRBJ2-3 and V is TRBV12-3 or TRBV12-4, with no clear D. The CDR3 runs 14 residues. V lost 3 bases, J lost 5 bases, and 12 bases lay in between. The CDR3 loop is CASSFTSAGDTQYF. The CDR3, as DNA: TGTGCCAGCAGTTTTACGTCCGCCGGAGATACGCAGTATTTT.

This chain joins TRBV10-3 and TRBJ2-5, with D hard to call. Trimming removed 4 bases from V and 2 bases from J, with 5 bases in between. The germline gives CDR1 ENHRY, CDR2 SYGVKD. The CDR3 is made up of 12 amino acids. The CDR3 nucleotides are TGTGCCATCAGTGCCGAGCAAGAGACCCAGTACTTC. Amino acid sequence: CAISAEQETQYF.

This clonotype was picked up a small number of times. The chain has TRBV7-9 and TRBJ2-7; TRBD2 matches 15 bases. V lost 5 bases, J lost 3 bases, and 11 bases stayed unmatched. Germline V gene sequence: CDR1 SEHNR, CDR2 FQNEAQ (reference sequence). CDR3 length equals 18 residues. The CDR3 loop reads CASSQGTSGGPSVYEQYF. CDR3 bases: TGTGCCAGCAGCCAGGGGACTAGCGGGGGGCCTTCAGTCTACGAGCAGTACTTC.

The chain has TRBV6-5 and TRBJ1-1; 8 bases map to TRBD1. The length of the CDR3 is 14 residues. V was clipped by 2 bases and J by 4 bases; unmatched bases: 3. Per the germline V gene, CDR1 is MNHEY and CDR2 is SVGAGI. The CDR3 sequence: CASSYQGAGTEAFF. For the CDR3, the DNA is TGTGCCAGCAGTTACCAGGGGGCGGGCACTGAAGCTTTCTTT.

This clonotype was seen a handful of times. This chain links TRBV29-1 with TRBJ2-2; D is undetermined. The V and J ends lost 7 bases and 2 bases respectively, with 11 bases between them. The V gene's germline CDR1 is SQVTM and CDR2 ANQGSEA. The length of the CDR3 is 13 residues. Written as DNA, the CDR3 is TGCAGCGCCTTTGGCTCCAACACCGGGGAGCTGTTTTTT. Protein sequence: CSAFGSNTGELFF.

This rearrangement joins TRBV29-1 to TRBJ1-2; D call uncertain. This CDR3 is built from 12 residues. Germline V CDR1 and CDR2: SQVTM, ANQGSEA. The ends were cut back, 4 bases at V and 0 bases at J, with 6 bases in the middle. The CDR3: CSVALPNYGYTF. CDR3 coding DNA: TGCAGCGTTGCCCTTCCTAACTATGGCTACACCTTC.

The V and J genes are TRBV30 and TRBJ2-3, with D hard to call. V lost 1 base and J 4 bases, leaving 3 bases between the germline ends. Per germline, CDR1 GTSNPN and CDR2 SVGIG (reference sequence). This CDR3 contains 11 residues. This chain's CDR3 is CAWSAPDTQYF. The CDR3 DNA is TGTGCCTGGAGTGCCCCAGATACGCAGTATTTT.

This clonotype was seen at least ten times. The gene calls are TRBV7-2 and TRBJ2-5, with 14 bases matching TRBD2. The junction had 14 bases not matched to a gene; V was cut back by 5 bases and J by 6 bases. The germline V gene encodes CDR1 SGHTA and CDR2 FQGNSA. The CDR3 length is 18 residues. The CDR3 sequence is CASSLSTSGTSGRKTQYF. The CDR3 region has the DNA TGTGCCAGCAGCCTATCCACCTCCGGGACTAGCGGGAGAAAGACCCAGTACTTC.

The rearrangement links TRBV12-3 or TRBV12-4 to TRBJ2-1, with TRBD2 matching 8 bases. Trimming at V came to 2 bases and at J to 7 bases, leaving 16 bases not matched to a gene. There are 18 residues in the CDR3. The CDR3 DNA sequence: TGTGCCAGCAGTTTACGGGTTGGACTAGCCACTGGTATGAATGAGCAGTTCTTC. It yields the protein CASSLRVGLATGMNEQFF.